These T cell receptor beta chains were read from a single sample in a study of regulatory T cells in long-lasting Graves disease. Using its own MiXCR run on the multiplex PCR reads, TCRdb lists one record per CDR3 protein. The table records hundreds of thousands of distinct CDR3 sequences, around a fifth of them present only once. The source was peripheral blood mononuclear cells (PBMCs), collected when the disease was refractory, from a patient treated with antithyroid drugs. Receptors were obtained from a female donor with Graves disease. CDR3s include the opening cysteine and the closing phenylalanine or tryptophan. The D gene is left open where the match is weak. Size is stated for part of the rows, as once, few or many counts, or as a class when the clone is expanded.

few,TRBJ1-6,-,TRBV5-1,TGCGCCAGCAGCTTGGAGGCAGGGAGGAATTCACCCCTCCACTTT,CASSLEAGRNSPLHF
many,TRBJ2-5,-,TRBV20-1,TGCAGTGCGGGGGGACAGTGGGGGGAAGAGACCCAGTACTTC,CSAGGQWGEETQYF
many,TRBJ1-4,-,TRBV20-1,TGCAGTGCAAGGGGACCGTTAGAAAAACTGTTTTTT,CSARGPLEKLFF
many,TRBJ1-6,TRBD1,TRBV13,TGTGCCAGCAGCTCCGGACAGGAGGGTGATTCACCCCTCCACTTT,CASSSGQEGDSPLHF
few,TRBJ2-5,-,TRBV5-1,TGCGCCAGCAGCTTGGGGGGCAACCGAGAGGCCCAGTACTTC,CASSLGGNREAQYF
-,TRBJ2-1,TRBD2,TRBV20-1,TGCAGTGCTAGAGTTAGCGGGGGGGCCGATGAGCAGTTCTTC,CSARVSGGADEQFF
-,TRBJ2-7,-,TRBV6-1,TGTGCCAGCAGCAGGACAGTTTTCTCCTACGAGCAGTACTTC,CASSRTVFSYEQYF
many,TRBJ2-5,TRBD2,TRBV6-1,TGTGCCAGCAGCCCTTATGCTAGCGGGTCTGTGGCCCAGTACTTC,CASSPYASGSVAQYF
-,TRBJ1-5,-,TRBV7-2,TGTGCCAGCAGCTCGCTAGGGCTTTCCGATGTCAACTACAATAGCAATCAGCCCCAGCATTTT,CASSSLGLSDVNYNSNQPQHF
-,TRBJ1-1,-,TRBV11-3,TGTGCCAGCGCCCCTACGGTTACTGAAGCTTTCTTT,CASAPTVTEAFF
many,TRBJ1-1,TRBD1,TRBV6-2/TRBV6-3,TGTGCCAGCAGCCCAGAGGGGACAGTCCCGACTGAAGCTTTCTTT,CASSPEGTVPTEAFF
few,TRBJ2-7,TRBD1,TRBV30,TGTGCCTGGAGCCTAGACAGGGAAATCTACGAGCAGTACTTC,CAWSLDREIYEQYF
many,TRBJ2-6,-,TRBV10-3,TGTGCCATCAGTGAGTCGGTAGTAAGACGGTTCTCTGGGGCCAACGTCCTGACTTTC,CAISESVVRRFSGANVLTF
many,TRBJ2-2,TRBD1,TRBV24-1,TGTGCCACCAGTGAATCCGGGACAGCGAACACCGGGGAGCTGTTTTTT,CATSESGTANTGELFF
many,TRBJ1-2,-,TRBV28,TGTGCCAGCAGTCTGGGACTAGCGGGAGGTGTGGATGGCTACACCTTC,CASSLGLAGGVDGYTF
-,TRBJ2-2,-,TRBV11-2,TGTGCCAGCAGCTTAGCGGGTGCAGGGCGGGCCGGGGAGCTGTTTTTT,CASSLAGAGRAGELFF
many,TRBJ1-2,TRBD1,TRBV27,TGTGCCAGCAGTGAGACGAGGGTGATTAGGGGACAGATAAGATATGGCTACACCTTC,CASSETRVIRGQIRYGYTF
few,TRBJ2-2,-,TRBV27,TGTGCCAGCAGTTGGAGGGGGAGCGGGGAGCTGTTTTTT,CASSWRGSGELFF
many,TRBJ2-7,TRBD2,TRBV20-1,TGCAGTGCTCTACTAGCGGGAGCGGACGAGCAGTACTTC,CSALLAGADEQYF
many,TRBJ1-5,-,TRBV7-2,TGTGCCAGCAGCTCCGGAGGGGGGCAGAATCAGCCCCAGCATTTT,CASSSGGGQNQPQHF
many,TRBJ2-7,-,TRBV28,TGTGCCAGCAGTACTCCAACAGGGATCAACGAGCAGTACTTC,CASSTPTGINEQYF
few,TRBJ1-2,-,TRBV4-1,TGCGCCAGCAGCCAAGATGGGAGGGGGAACTTAGAGGGCTACACCTTC,CASSQDGRGNLEGYTF
many,TRBJ1-1,TRBD1,TRBV6-1,TGTGCCAGCAGCGATACCTTCGGGACAGGGGGCCTGCGGGCTGAAGCTTTCTTT,CASSDTFGTGGLRAEAFF
many,TRBJ2-7,-,TRBV9,TGTGCCAGCAGCCCTCAGACAGCCTCCGTCTACGAGCAGTACTTC,CASSPQTASVYEQYF
many,TRBJ2-4,-,TRBV7-2,TGTGCCAGCAGCTTGACAGGAATAAACATTCAGTACTTC,CASSLTGINIQYF
few,TRBJ2-5,-,TRBV10-3,TGTGCCATCAGGGAGGGTGGGGTTCAAGAGACCCAGTACTTC,CAIREGGVQETQYF
-,TRBJ2-5,TRBD2,TRBV5-4,TGTGCCAGCAGCTCCCTGGGAGCGGGGGGGAAGAAGACCCAGTACTTC,CASSSLGAGGKKTQYF
few,TRBJ2-5,-,TRBV5-1,TGCGCCAGCAGGCCTGCACTAGACCGCGAGACCCAGTACTTC,CASRPALDRETQYF
-,TRBJ1-1,TRBD1,TRBV6-2/TRBV6-3,TGTGCCAGCAGACGAAACAGGGGCGAGGTAGCTTTCTTT,CASRRNRGEVAFF
few,TRBJ1-5,-,TRBV19,TGTGCCAGTAGTATCCTTCACCTGTATAGCAATCAGCCCCAGCATTTT,CASSILHLYSNQPQHF
many,TRBJ1-2,-,TRBV27,TGTGCCAGCAGAGAGGCAGGTGCGCCTTGGGGGTATGGCTACACCTTC,CASREAGAPWGYGYTF
few,TRBJ2-1,-,TRBV12-3/TRBV12-4,TGTGCCATCGGGACTCCCGGTTGGGAGCAGTTCTTC,CAIGTPGWEQFF
many,TRBJ1-1,-,TRBV11-2,TGTGCCAGCAGCTTGCGTGATAGGGGCCAGAAGAATGAAGCTTTCTTT,CASSLRDRGQKNEAFF
many,TRBJ2-5,-,TRBV7-7,TGTGCTAGCAGCCCAGGGGCCCCTGGGGAGACCCAGTACTTC,CASSPGAPGETQYF
many,TRBJ2-7,TRBD1,TRBV6-1,TGTGCCAGCAGTGGGGGATCCAGGGGGCTAACCTACGAGCAGTACTTC,CASSGGSRGLTYEQYF
many,TRBJ2-5,-,TRBV30,TGTGCCTGGAGTGTACGGGGGACACTGAGCGAGACCCAGTACTTC,CAWSVRGTLSETQYF
many,TRBJ1-1,-,TRBV6-2/TRBV6-3,TGTGCCAGCAAAACGGCGAAGAACACTGAAGCTTTCTTT,CASKTAKNTEAFF
many,TRBJ2-7,-,TRBV11-2,TGTGCCAGCAGCCCCCCGGCAGGGTACGAGCAGTACTTC,CASSPPAGYEQYF
-,TRBJ2-4,TRBD1,TRBV7-2,TGTGCCAGCAGTTCAGGGGGTGAATTTGGGGCCAAAAACATTCAGTACTTC,CASSSGGEFGAKNIQYF
-,TRBJ1-4,TRBD1,TRBV20-1,TGCAGTGCTAGAGGGGAGGGACAGGGGGGACTAACCAGTGGTGAAAAACTGTTTTTT,CSARGEGQGGLTSGEKLFF
-,TRBJ1-2,TRBD1,TRBV2,TGTGCCAGCAGTGTCCGGGACAGGAACTATGGCTACACCTTC,CASSVRDRNYGYTF
-,TRBJ1-1,-,TRBV28,TGTGCCAGCAGTCTATTGGGGGGGGCTTCCAACACTGAAGCTTTCTTT,CASSLLGGASNTEAFF
-,TRBJ2-7,-,TRBV30,TGTGCCAGGATGCCTTGTAGAGGCGGGTGTTTCTACGAGCAGTACTTC,CARMPCRGGCFYEQYF
many,TRBJ1-1,-,TRBV6-5,TGTGCCAGCAGTTGGAGGACCCTCCATACTTTGAACACTGAAGCTTTCTTT,CASSWRTLHTLNTEAFF
many,TRBJ2-7,TRBD1,TRBV7-9,TGCGCCAGCAGCTTGGGGACAGCAAACTCCTACGAGCAGTACTTC,CASSLGTANSYEQYF
-,TRBJ2-5,-,TRBV20-1,TGCAGTGCTATGGGCAGGCTAAAAGAGACCCAGTACTTC,CSAMGRLKETQYF
many,TRBJ1-3,-,TRBV28,TGTGCCAGCAGCCCCGACAGCTCTGGAAACACCATATATTTT,CASSPDSSGNTIYF
few,TRBJ2-3,-,TRBV28,TGTGCCAGCAGTTTTAGTGGGGAAGCAGATACGCAGTATTTT,CASSFSGEADTQYF
few,TRBJ2-1,TRBD1,TRBV29-1,TGCAGCGTTTTGACCGGGACAGGGAACTACAATGAGCAGTTCTTC,CSVLTGTGNYNEQFF